The entry that follows covers one T cell receptor (beta chain) sequence. Antigen unknown. These data originate in a study of identical twins. Study-wide results and caveats: Out-of-frame beta sequences exhibited a weaker degree of excess twin sharing. Zero-insertion findings could be partly confounded by invariant cells (MAIT and iNKT cells). Models, which agreed with sharing between unrelated individuals, nonetheless underestimated the out-of-frame TCR alpha sharing seen in monozygotic twins.

This CDR3 is built from 14 residues. Trimming left V 8 bases short and J 0 bases short, with 11 bases between. The V gene's germline CDR1 is KGHDR and CDR2 SFDVKD. MiXCR, run by TCRdb on the 5' RACE reads, gives a single entry per CDR3 protein. The sample comprises about 1.7 million distinct CDR3 sequences, around 29% of which are singletons, and approximately 0.25% rests with the top ten. This chain uses TRBV24-1 with TRBJ2-3, with D perhaps assigned TRBD1 or TRBD2 (5 bases each). Material: cord blood. The TCR sequence derives from a newborn girl in good health. The CDR3 DNA sequence: TGTGCCACCAAAGAGGGGTTCAGCACAGATACGCAGTATTTT. Translation: CATKEGFSTDTQYF.